Listed here are 10 T cell receptor beta chains from one sample, sequenced in a study of glioma-infiltrating T cells. The iRepertoire nested amplicon-rescue multiplex PCR amplified TCR alpha and beta CDR3s from RNA. TCRdb itself ran the multiplex PCR reads through MiXCR, one entry per CDR3 protein. The sample includes 400,000 or so distinct CDR3 sequences, roughly two fifths seen only once; the top ten take about 12%. Sequencing input: glioma tissue, nonneoplastic brain tissue, or PBMCs (not recorded which). Receptor source: a human donor with low-grade glioma or glioblastoma, undergoing nonglioma brain surgery, or in good health (not recorded which).

This clonotype was observed at least ten times. The chain employs TRBV20-1 and TRBJ1-1; 8 bases agree with TRBD1. The length of the CDR3 is 13 residues. With V trimmed by 6 bases and J by 7 bases, 10 bases remained unmatched. CDR1 is DFQATT, CDR2 SNEGSKA, per germline (reference sequence). This CDR3 reads CSAPTRGQVEAFF. CDR3 coding DNA: TGCAGTGCCCCGACCCGGGGACAGGTTGAAGCTTTCTTT.

This clonotype was seen at least ten times. J is TRBJ1-5 and V is TRBV28; weak D call: TRBD1 (5 bases). The length of the CDR3 is 15 residues. The germline V and J ends were trimmed by 6 bases and 3 bases, with 15 bases remaining between them. The germline gives CDR1 MDHEN, CDR2 SYDVKM. CDR3 DNA sequence: TGTGCCAGCAGCTGGGACGGCCTTACCAATCAGCCCCAGCATTTT. Its translation is CASSWDGLTNQPQHF.

Remarks on this clonotype: This clone may be a read error of a much larger clone one base away. This chain links TRBV6-2 or TRBV6-3 with TRBJ2-3; D gene unclear. The CDR3 extends over 13 amino acids. The germline CDR1 and CDR2 sequences are MNHEY and SVGEGT. CDR3 protein: CASRYTSTDRQYF. CDR3 coding DNA: TGTGCCAGCAGGTATACATCTACAGATAGGCAGTATTTT.

This chain uses TRBV7-2 with TRBJ2-5; a weak D match, TRBD2 (6 bases). This CDR3 comprises 14 residues. Trimming removed 1 base at V and 9 bases at J, with 15 bases between. The germline gives CDR1 SGHTA, CDR2 FQGNSA. CDR3: CASSLGRVWGAQYF. For the CDR3, the DNA is TGTGCCAGCAGCTTAGGACGCGTCTGGGGGGCCCAGTACTTC. The entire variable domain, with the rest obtained from reference TRBV7-2 and TRBJ2-5, is as follows: GAGVSQSPSNKVTEKGKDVELRCDPISGHTALYWYRQSLGQGLEFLIYFQGNSAPDKSGLPSDRFSAERTGGSVSTLTIQRTQQEDSAVYLCASSLGRVWGAQYFGPGTRLLVL.

Worth noting for this clonotype: This sequence may be a read error, since a much larger clone differs from it by one base. The CDR3 loop is CATSIDLDKRFF. The CDR3 DNA sequence: TGTGCCACCAGCATAGACCTCGATAAGCGGTTCTTC. This rearrangement joins TRBV15 to TRBJ2-1; unclear D gene. Germline CDR1 is LNHNV and CDR2 is YYDKDF (reference sequence). Trimming shortened V by 4 bases and J by 15 bases, and 16 bases separated the two germline ends. The CDR3 covers 12 residues.

This clonotype has only a few counts. V usage is TRBV25-1 and J usage is TRBJ2-1, with 15 bases that match TRBD2. V shed 5 bases, J shed 9 bases, and the junction held 8 bases outside the gene matches. CDR3 length equals 16 residues. The germline gives CDR1 MGHDK, CDR2 SYGVNS. This CDR3 reads CASSPARTSGRVEQFF. The CDR3 coding sequence is TGTGCCAGCAGTCCAGCTAGGACTAGCGGGAGGGTTGAGCAGTTCTTC.

This sequence joins TRBV10-3 and TRBJ2-7; D is possibly TRBD1 or TRBD2 (5 bases each). CDR1 is ENHRY and CDR2 is SYGVKD in the germline V gene. Trimming took off 5 bases at V and 2 bases at J, with 16 bases between the two ends. This CDR3 region has 15 residues. The DNA for the CDR3 is TGTGCCATCAGTACTGACTGGGACGCCACCTACGAGCAGTACTTC. Its translation is CAISTDWDATYEQYF.

The chain uses TRBV11-2 and TRBJ2-3, with D hard to call. The germline CDR1 and CDR2 sequences are SGHAT and FQNNGV. The CDR3 contains 15 residues. V dropped 0 bases and J dropped 5 bases, with 12 bases sitting between them. CDR3 protein: CASSLDQLVKDTQYF. The DNA for the CDR3 is TGTGCCAGCAGCTTAGATCAGCTAGTCAAAGATACGCAGTATTTT.

This clonotype was observed a single time. The CDR3: CASSAQAGVQQETQYF. CDR3 DNA: TGTGCCAGCAGCGCCCAAGCGGGAGTACAGCAAGAGACCCAGTACTTC. The chain recombines TRBV3-1 with TRBJ2-5; 8 bases map to TRBD2. Germline V gives CDR1 LGHDT, CDR2 YNNKEL (reference sequence). The ends lost 5 bases at V and 2 bases at J; junction bases unmatched: 10. There are 16 residues in the CDR3.

The rearrangement uses TRBV6-2 or TRBV6-3 and TRBJ2-1; D is uncertain. With 2 bases removed from V and 10 bases from J, the gap between germline ends came to 12 bases. The CDR3 covers 13 residues. The V gene's germline CDR1 is MNHEY and CDR2 SVGEGT. The DNA for the CDR3 is TGTGCCAGCAGTTACCAGGTCTCCTACGAGCAGTTCTTC. Translating it yields CASSYQVSYEQFF.